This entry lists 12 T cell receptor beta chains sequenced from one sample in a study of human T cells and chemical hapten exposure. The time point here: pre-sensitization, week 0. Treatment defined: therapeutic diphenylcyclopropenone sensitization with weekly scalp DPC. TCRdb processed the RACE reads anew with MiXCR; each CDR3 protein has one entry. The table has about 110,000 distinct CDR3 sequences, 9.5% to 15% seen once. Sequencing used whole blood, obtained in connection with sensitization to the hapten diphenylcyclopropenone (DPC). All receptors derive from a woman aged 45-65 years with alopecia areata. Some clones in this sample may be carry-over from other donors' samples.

CDR3 sequence: CASTLRGPFTDTQYF. CDR3 in DNA: TGTGCCAGCACTCTGAGGGGTCCCTTCACAGATACGCAGTATTTT. The chain carries TRBV7-2 and TRBJ2-3; D may match TRBD1 or TRBD2 (5 bases each). This CDR3 region has 15 residues. The germline CDR1 and CDR2 sequences are SGHTA and FQGNSA. V dropped 7 bases and J dropped 2 bases, with 16 bases sitting between them.

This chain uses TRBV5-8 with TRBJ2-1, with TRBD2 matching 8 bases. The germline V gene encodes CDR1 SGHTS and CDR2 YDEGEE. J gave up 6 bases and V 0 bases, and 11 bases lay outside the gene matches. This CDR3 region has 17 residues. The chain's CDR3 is CASSLERGSGTVNEQFF. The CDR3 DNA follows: TGTGCCAGCAGCTTGGAGCGGGGTAGCGGGACTGTCAATGAGCAGTTCTTC. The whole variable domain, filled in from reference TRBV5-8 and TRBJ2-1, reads EAGVTQSPTHLIKTRGQQATLRCSPISGHTSVYWYQQALGLGLQFLLWYDEGEERNRGNFPPRFSGRQFPNYSSELNVNALELEDSALYLCASSLERGSGTVNEQFFGPGTRLTVL.

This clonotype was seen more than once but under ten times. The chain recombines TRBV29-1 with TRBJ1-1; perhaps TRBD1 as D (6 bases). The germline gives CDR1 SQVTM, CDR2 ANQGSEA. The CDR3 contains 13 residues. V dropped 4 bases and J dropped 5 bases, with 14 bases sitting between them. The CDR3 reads CSVGLRGDTEAFF. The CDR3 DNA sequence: TGCAGCGTTGGTTTGAGGGGGGATACTGAAGCTTTCTTT.

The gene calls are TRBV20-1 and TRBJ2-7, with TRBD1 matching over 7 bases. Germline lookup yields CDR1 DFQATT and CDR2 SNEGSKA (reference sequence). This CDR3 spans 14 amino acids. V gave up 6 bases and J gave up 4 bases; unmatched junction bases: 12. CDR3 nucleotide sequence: TGCAGTGCGCTGTTAATAGACAGGGAATACGAGCAGTACTTC. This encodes CSALLIDREYEQYF.

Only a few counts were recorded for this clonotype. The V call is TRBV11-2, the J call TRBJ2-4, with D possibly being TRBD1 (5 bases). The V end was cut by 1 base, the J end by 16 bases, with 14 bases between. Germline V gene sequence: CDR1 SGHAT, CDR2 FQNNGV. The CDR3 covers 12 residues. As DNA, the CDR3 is TGTGCCAGCAGCTTAGGTGGCAGGGCTACCTACTTC. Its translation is CASSLGGRATYF.

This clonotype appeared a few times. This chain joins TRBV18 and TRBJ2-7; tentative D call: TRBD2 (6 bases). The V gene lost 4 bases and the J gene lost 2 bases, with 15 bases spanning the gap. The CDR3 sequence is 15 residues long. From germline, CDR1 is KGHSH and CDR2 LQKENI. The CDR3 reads CASSRESSGPYEQYF. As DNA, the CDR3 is TGTGCCAGCTCACGAGAGAGTAGCGGCCCCTACGAGCAGTACTTC.

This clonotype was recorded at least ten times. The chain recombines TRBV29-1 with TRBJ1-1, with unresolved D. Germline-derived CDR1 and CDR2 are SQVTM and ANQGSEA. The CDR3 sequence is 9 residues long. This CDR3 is CSTGPEAFF. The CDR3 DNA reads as TGCAGTACCGGGCCTGAAGCTTTCTTT.

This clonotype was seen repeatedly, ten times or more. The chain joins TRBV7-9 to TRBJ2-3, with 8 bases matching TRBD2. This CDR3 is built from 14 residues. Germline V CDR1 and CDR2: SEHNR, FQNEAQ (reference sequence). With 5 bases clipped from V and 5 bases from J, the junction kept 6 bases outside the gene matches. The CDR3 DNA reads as TGTGCCAGCAGCAGGAGCGGGAGCGGAGATACGCAGTATTTT. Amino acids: CASSRSGSGDTQYF.

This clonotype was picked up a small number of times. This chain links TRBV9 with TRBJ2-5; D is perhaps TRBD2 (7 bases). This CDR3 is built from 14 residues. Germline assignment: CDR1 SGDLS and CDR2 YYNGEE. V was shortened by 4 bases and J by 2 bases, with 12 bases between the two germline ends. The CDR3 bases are TGTGCCAGCAGCATAGGGGGGGTGCAAGAGACCCAGTACTTC. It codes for CASSIGGVQETQYF.

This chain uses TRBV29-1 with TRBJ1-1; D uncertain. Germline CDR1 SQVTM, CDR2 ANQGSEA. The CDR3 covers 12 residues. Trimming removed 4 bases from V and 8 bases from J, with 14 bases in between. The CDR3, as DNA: TGCAGCGTTGCCCCATCGAGAAACGAAGCTTTCTTT. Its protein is CSVAPSRNEAFF.

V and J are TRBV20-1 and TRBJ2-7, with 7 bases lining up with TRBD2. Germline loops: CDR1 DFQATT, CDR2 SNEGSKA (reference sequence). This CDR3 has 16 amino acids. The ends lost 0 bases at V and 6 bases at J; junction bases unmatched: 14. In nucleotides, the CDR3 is TGCAGTGCTAGAGACAGCGGACGGGGGACTATGGGCGAGCAGTACTTC. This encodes CSARDSGRGTMGEQYF.

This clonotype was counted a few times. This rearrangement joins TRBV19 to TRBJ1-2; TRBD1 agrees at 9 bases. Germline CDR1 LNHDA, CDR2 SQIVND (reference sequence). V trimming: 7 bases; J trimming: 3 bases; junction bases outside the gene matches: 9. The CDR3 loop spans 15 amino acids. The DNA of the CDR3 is TGTGCCAGTATTAAACAGGGGGCGAAGGACTATGGCTACACCTTC. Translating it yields CASIKQGAKDYGYTF. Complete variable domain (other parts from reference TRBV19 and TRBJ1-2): DGGITQSPKYLFRKEGQNVTLSCEQNLNHDAMYWYRQDPGQGLRLIYYSQIVNDFQKGDIAEGYSVSREKKESFPLTVTSAQKNPTAFYLCASIKQGAKDYGYTFGSGTRLTVV.